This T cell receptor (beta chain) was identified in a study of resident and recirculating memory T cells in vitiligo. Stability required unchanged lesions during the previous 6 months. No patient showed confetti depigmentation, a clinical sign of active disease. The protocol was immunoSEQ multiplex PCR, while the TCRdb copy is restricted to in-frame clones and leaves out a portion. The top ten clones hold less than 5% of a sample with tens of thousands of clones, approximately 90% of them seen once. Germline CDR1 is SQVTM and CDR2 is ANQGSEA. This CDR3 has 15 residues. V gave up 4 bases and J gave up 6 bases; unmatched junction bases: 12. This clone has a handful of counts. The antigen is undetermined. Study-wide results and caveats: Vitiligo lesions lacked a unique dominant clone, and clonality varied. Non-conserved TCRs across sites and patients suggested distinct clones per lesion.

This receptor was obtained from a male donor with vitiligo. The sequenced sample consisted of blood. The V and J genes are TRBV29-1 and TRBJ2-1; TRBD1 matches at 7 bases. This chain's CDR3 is CSVGTGELTGNEQFF. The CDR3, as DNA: TGCAGCGTTGGGACAGGCGAGCTTACGGGCAATGAGCAGTTCTTC.